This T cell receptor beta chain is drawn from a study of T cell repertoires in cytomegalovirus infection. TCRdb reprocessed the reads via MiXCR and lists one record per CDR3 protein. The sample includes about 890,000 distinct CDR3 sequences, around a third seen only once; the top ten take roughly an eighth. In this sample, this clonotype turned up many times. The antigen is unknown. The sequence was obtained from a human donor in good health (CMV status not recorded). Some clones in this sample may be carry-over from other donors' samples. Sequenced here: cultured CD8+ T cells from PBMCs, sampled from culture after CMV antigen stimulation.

As DNA, the CDR3 is TGTGCCAGCATCCCCATAGCGGGGGGTTACGAGCAGTACTTC. Protein: CASIPIAGGYEQYF. The genes are TRBV7-2 and TRBJ2-7; 10 nucleotides match TRBD2. The CDR3 contains 14 residues. Unmatched junction bases numbered 7, after V lost 7 bases and J lost 4 bases. Germline CDR1 and CDR2: SGHTA and FQGNSA.